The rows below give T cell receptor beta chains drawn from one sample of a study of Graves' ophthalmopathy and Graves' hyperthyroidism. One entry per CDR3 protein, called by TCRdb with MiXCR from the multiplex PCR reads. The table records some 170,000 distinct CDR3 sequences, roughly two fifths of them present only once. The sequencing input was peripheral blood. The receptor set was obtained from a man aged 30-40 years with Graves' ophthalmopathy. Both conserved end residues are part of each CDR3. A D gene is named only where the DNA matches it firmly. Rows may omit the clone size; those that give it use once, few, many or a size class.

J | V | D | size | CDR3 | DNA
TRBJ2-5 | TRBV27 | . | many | CASREVPQETQYF | TGTGCCAGCAGGGAGGTCCCCCAAGAGACCCAGTACTTC
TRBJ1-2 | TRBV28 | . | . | CASTWGRDYGYTF | TGTGCCAGCACCTGGGGCAGAGACTATGGCTACACCTTC
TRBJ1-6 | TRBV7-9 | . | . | CASSSRGSPLHF | TGTGCCAGCAGCTCCAGAGGCTCACCCCTCCACTTT
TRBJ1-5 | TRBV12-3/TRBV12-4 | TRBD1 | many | CASSPQGSPNQPQHF | TGTGCCAGCAGCCCACAGGGGTCCCCCAATCAGCCCCAGCATTTT
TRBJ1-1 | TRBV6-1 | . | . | CASNPVGGRAFF | TGTGCCAGCAACCCGGTGGGGGGTCGCGCTTTCTTT
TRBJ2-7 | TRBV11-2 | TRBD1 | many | CASSVRDRGPSHSYEQYF | TGTGCCAGCAGCGTCCGGGACAGGGGTCCCTCCCACTCCTACGAGCAGTACTTC
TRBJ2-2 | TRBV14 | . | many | CASSQDYRALTGELFF | TGTGCCAGCAGCCAAGATTACAGGGCCCTTACCGGGGAGCTGTTTTTT
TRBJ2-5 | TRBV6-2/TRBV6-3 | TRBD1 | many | CASSTRDRGSEETQYF | TGTGCCAGCAGTACCCGGGACAGGGGATCGGAAGAGACCCAGTACTTC
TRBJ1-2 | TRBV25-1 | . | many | CASSDGGRYGYTF | TGTGCCAGCAGTGATGGAGGCCGCTATGGCTACACCTTC
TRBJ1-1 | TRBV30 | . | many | CAWRRQVNTEAFF | TGTGCCTGGAGGAGGCAGGTGAACACTGAAGCTTTCTTT
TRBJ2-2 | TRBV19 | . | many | CASSTRRGRTNTGELFF | TGTGCCAGTAGCACCCGAAGGGGGAGGACGAACACCGGGGAGCTGTTTTTT
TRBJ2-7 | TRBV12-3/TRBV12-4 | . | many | CASSLGPTNEQYF | TGTGCCAGCAGTTTAGGTCCGACTAACGAGCAGTACTTC
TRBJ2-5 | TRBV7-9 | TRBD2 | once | CASSGTSGSRETQYF | TGTGCCAGCAGCGGCACTAGCGGGAGTCGGGAGACCCAGTACTTC
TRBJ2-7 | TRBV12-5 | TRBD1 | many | CASGLQGRYEQYF | TGTGCTAGTGGCTTACAGGGGCGCTACGAGCAGTACTTC
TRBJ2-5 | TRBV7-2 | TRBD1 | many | CASSLSGTGEETQYF | TGTGCCAGCAGCTTGTCCGGGACAGGGGAAGAGACCCAGTACTTC
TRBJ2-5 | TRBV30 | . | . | CAWSPPDRETQYF | TGTGCCTGGAGTCCCCCCGATCGGGAGACCCAGTACTTC
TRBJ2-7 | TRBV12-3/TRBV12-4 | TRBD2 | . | CASSGTSGMAQYF | TGTGCCAGCAGTGGGACTAGCGGTATGGCGCAGTACTTC
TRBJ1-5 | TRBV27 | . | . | CASSGTGSGQPQHF | TGTGCCAGCAGTGGAACAGGGTCGGGGCAGCCCCAGCATTTT
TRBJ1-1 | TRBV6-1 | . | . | CASRKERTLKAFF | TGTGCCAGCAGGAAGGAGCGGACACTAAAAGCTTTCTTT
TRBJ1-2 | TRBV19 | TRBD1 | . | CASSIDPDRSGGYTF | TGTGCCAGTAGTATCGACCCGGACAGGTCTGGGGGCTACACCTTC
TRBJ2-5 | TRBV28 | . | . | CASSSPSYQETQYF | TGTGCCAGCAGTTCTCCGTCGTACCAAGAGACCCAGTACTTC
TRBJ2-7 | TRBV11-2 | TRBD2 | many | CASSLRRTSGAYEQYF | TGTGCCAGCAGCTTACGAAGGACTAGCGGGGCCTACGAGCAGTACTTC
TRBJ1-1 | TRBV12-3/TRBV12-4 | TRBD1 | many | CASSLGWGQGGTEAFF | TGTGCCAGCAGTTTAGGTTGGGGACAGGGTGGAACTGAAGCTTTCTTT
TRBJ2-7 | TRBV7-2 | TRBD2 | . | CASSLAAGDTYEQYF | TGTGCCAGCAGCTTAGCGGCGGGAGATACCTACGAGCAGTACTTC
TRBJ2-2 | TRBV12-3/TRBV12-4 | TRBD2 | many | CASSLGLAGLDPGELFF | TGTGCCAGCAGTTTAGGTCTAGCGGGACTTGACCCCGGGGAGCTGTTTTTT
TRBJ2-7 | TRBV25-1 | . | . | CASRESGRGMGNEQYF | TGTGCCAGCAGGGAGAGCGGGCGAGGAATGGGAAACGAGCAGTACTTC
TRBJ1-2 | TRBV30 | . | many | CACYRDGYTF | TGTGCCTGCTACAGGGATGGCTACACCTTC
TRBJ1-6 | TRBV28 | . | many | CASRQGSYNSPLHF | TGTGCCAGTCGGCAGGGATCCTATAATTCACCCCTCCACTTT
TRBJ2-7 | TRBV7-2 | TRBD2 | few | CASSLASGTNEQYF | TGTGCCAGCAGCTTGGCTAGCGGGACGAACGAGCAGTACTTC
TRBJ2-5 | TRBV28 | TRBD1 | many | CASSFRDRGTKETQYF | TGTGCCAGCAGTTTCCGCGACAGGGGGACTAAAGAGACCCAGTACTTC
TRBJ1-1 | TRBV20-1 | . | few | CSARDPDTGNTEAFF | TGCAGTGCTAGGGACCCGGATACAGGGAACACTGAAGCTTTCTTT
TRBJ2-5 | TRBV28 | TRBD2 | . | CASSRLAGRETQYF | TGTGCCAGCAGTCGGCTAGCGGGAAGGGAGACCCAGTACTTC
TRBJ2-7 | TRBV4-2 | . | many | CASSQDLGPLPLEQYF | TGTGCCAGCAGCCAAGATCTGGGACCGCTACCCCTCGAGCAGTACTTC
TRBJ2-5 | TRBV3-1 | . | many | CASSQVDVEETQYF | TGTGCCAGCAGCCAAGTGGACGTCGAGGAGACCCAGTACTTC
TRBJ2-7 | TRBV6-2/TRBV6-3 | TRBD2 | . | CASSIGLAEYEQYF | TGTGCCAGCAGTATTGGACTAGCAGAGTACGAGCAGTACTTC
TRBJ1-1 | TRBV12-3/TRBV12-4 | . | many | CASSRADRMILEAFF | TGTGCCAGCAGTCGGGCCGACAGGATGATACTTGAAGCTTTCTTT
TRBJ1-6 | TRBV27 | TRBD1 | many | CASSGQGTSSYNSPLHF | TGTGCCAGCAGCGGACAGGGGACTAGCTCCTATAATTCACCCCTCCACTTT
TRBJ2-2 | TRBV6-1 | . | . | CASNVGNTGELFF | TGTGCCAGCAATGTGGGTAACACCGGGGAGCTGTTTTTT
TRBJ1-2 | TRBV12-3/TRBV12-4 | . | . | CASSLSGALGGYTF | TGTGCCAGCAGTTTATCGGGAGCCCTGGGGGGCTACACCTTC
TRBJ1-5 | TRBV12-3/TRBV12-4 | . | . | CASSLATGNQPQHF | TGTGCCAGCAGTTTAGCGACAGGCAATCAGCCCCAGCATTTT
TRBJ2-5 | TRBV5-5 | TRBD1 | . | CASSSLGTGETQYF | TGTGCCAGCAGCTCGCTTGGGACAGGGGAGACCCAGTACTTC
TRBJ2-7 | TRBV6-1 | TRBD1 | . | CASRDPTGGWPYEQYF | TGTGCCAGCAGAGATCCAACAGGGGGATGGCCCTACGAGCAGTACTTC
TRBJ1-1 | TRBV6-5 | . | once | CASSYSSGGTEAFF | TGTGCCAGCAGTTACTCGAGCGGGGGCACTGAAGCTTTCTTT
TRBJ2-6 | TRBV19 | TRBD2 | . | CASLKGLAGGRSSGANVLTF | TGTGCCAGCCTTAAGGGGTTAGCGGGAGGGAGAAGCTCTGGGGCCAACGTCCTGACTTTC
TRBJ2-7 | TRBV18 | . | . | CASSPGTDAYEQYF | TGTGCCAGCTCACCAGGGACGGATGCCTACGAGCAGTACTTC
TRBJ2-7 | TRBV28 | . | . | CASSPTGLSYEQYF | TGTGCCAGCAGTCCTACGGGACTCAGTTACGAGCAGTACTTC
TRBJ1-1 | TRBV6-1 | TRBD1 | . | CASRRGTGNTEAFF | TGTGCCAGCCGCCGCGGGACAGGGAACACTGAAGCTTTCTTT
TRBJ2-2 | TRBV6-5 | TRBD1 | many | CASRIGQGDTGELFF | TGTGCCAGCAGAATTGGACAGGGGGACACCGGGGAGCTGTTTTTT